A single sample gave rise to the 30 T cell receptor beta chains below, sequenced in a study of blood T cell repertoires in COVID-19. Sequencing used immunoSEQ multiplex PCR; TCRdb keeps in-frame clones, though not all of them. The sample comprises about 140,000 clones, 60% to 80% of which are singletons, and under 3% rests with the top ten. Sample: PBMCs or T cells enriched from blood (not recorded which). The receptors here all came from a woman in her forties or fifties who had recovered from COVID-19.

CDR3: CASSDQPGRANEQYF. In DNA, the CDR3 is TGTGCCAGCAGTGATCAACCGGGAAGGGCAAACGAGCAGTACTTC. This chain joins TRBV25-1 and TRBJ2-7; D may be TRBD2 (5 bases). Per the germline V gene, CDR1 is MGHDK and CDR2 is SYGVNS. This CDR3 has 15 amino acids. Deletions cut 3 bases from V and 5 bases from J, with 17 bases between.

This chain links TRBV6-6 with TRBJ2-7; 7 nucleotides align to TRBD1. There are 12 residues in the CDR3. Germline CDR1 and CDR2: MNHNY and SVGAGI (reference sequence). J lost 5 bases, V lost 6 bases, and 4 bases had no gene match. This chain's CDR3 is CASREQGHEQYF. CDR3 nucleotide sequence: TGTGCCAGCAGGGAACAGGGGCACGAGCAGTACTTC.

The CDR3: CASSWGVGELFF. CDR3 in DNA: TGTGCCAGCAGTTGGGGAGTTGGGGAGCTGTTTTTT. J is TRBJ2-2 and V is TRBV28; D may be TRBD2 (5 bases). This CDR3 comprises 12 residues. Looked up from germline, CDR1 is MDHEN and CDR2 is SYDVKM. The germline V and J ends were trimmed by 4 bases and 8 bases, with 8 bases remaining between them.

The genes are TRBV6-5 and TRBJ1-6; D not certain. Germline loops: CDR1 MNHEY, CDR2 SVGAGI. This CDR3 has 13 amino acids. The V end lost 5 bases, the J end lost 7 bases, and 9 bases lay between the germline ends. CDR3 residues: CASSPVRNSPLHF. CDR3 nucleotides: TGTGCCAGCAGTCCCGTCCGGAATTCACCCCTCCACTTT.

The J gene is TRBJ2-7, the V gene TRBV9; possibly TRBD2 for D (5 bases). The CDR3 sequence is 15 residues long. CDR1 and CDR2 (germline): SGDLS, YYNGEE. The V end lost 4 bases, the J end lost 3 bases, and 17 bases lay between the germline ends. CDR3 bases: TGTGCCAGCAGCCCGCCAGAGTGGGCGGGCTACGAGCAGTACTTC. The encoded protein is CASSPPEWAGYEQYF.

The chain carries TRBV20-1 and TRBJ2-1; TRBD2 agrees at 10 bases. V trimming: 3 bases; J trimming: 7 bases; junction bases outside the gene matches: 9. The length of the CDR3 is 15 residues. CDR1 and CDR2 (germline): DFQATT, SNEGSKA (reference sequence). DNA for the CDR3: TGCAGTGCTAGTCTACCAGCGGGGGGGCGGAATGAGCAGTTCTTC. This sequence encodes CSASLPAGGRNEQFF.

This chain joins TRBV5-6 and TRBJ1-3; TRBD1 might be the D (6 bases). The CDR3 contains 14 residues. The germline V and J ends were trimmed by 3 bases and 0 bases, with 7 bases remaining between them. Germline CDR1 and CDR2: SGHDT and YYEEEE. CDR3 coding DNA: TGTGCCAGCAGCTCACAGGGCTCTGGAAACACCATATATTTT. It is translated as CASSSQGSGNTIYF.

The J gene is TRBJ2-1, the V gene TRBV29-1, with D possibly being TRBD1 (6 bases). The CDR3 has 13 residues. In germline, CDR1 is SQVTM, CDR2 ANQGSEA. The V end was cut by 6 bases, the J end by 4 bases, with 13 bases between. The CDR3 region is CSVIPGTYNEQFF. DNA of the CDR3: TGCAGCGTCATCCCGGGGACATACAATGAGCAGTTCTTC.

This chain links TRBV4-1 with TRBJ1-2; a weak D match, TRBD1 (5 bases). The CDR3 loop spans 14 amino acids. Per germline, CDR1 MGHRA and CDR2 YSYEKL. The V end was cut by 3 bases, the J end by 8 bases, with 16 bases between. The CDR3 spells CASSQANRLEGYTF. CDR3 nucleotides: TGCGCCAGCAGCCAGGCCAACAGGTTGGAGGGCTACACCTTC.

The gene calls are TRBV7-8 and TRBJ1-5; TRBD1 agrees at 7 bases. The germline gives CDR1 SGHVS, CDR2 FQNEAQ. With V trimmed by 3 bases and J by 4 bases, 6 bases remained unmatched. The CDR3 loop spans 15 amino acids. In DNA form, the CDR3 reads TGTGCCAGCAGCTTTGGCAGGGGGGTGAATCAGCCCCAGCATTTT. It specifies CASSFGRGVNQPQHF.

This clone was found a few times. DNA for the CDR3: TGTGCCAGCAGCGACGGGCGGCTAGCGCCCTACAATGAGCAGTTCTTC. Amino acid sequence: CASSDGRLAPYNEQFF. The chain uses TRBV7-9 and TRBJ2-1, with D possibly being TRBD2 (6 bases). This CDR3 has 16 amino acids. V dropped 5 bases and J dropped 2 bases, with 16 bases sitting between them. Germline loops: CDR1 SEHNR, CDR2 FQNEAQ (reference sequence).

The chain is built from TRBV27 and TRBJ1-5; 8 nucleotides line up with TRBD1. Germline V gene lookup returns CDR1 MNHEY and CDR2 SMNVEV (reference sequence). This CDR3 is built from 13 residues. With 8 bases clipped from V and 3 bases from J, the junction kept 3 bases outside the gene matches. In nucleotides, the CDR3 is TGTGCCAGCCAGGACAGGGCCAATCAGCCCCAGCATTTT. It is translated as CASQDRANQPQHF.

The V gene is TRBV11-2, the J gene TRBJ2-3, with D perhaps TRBD2 (6 bases). The CDR3 is made up of 15 amino acids. Germline loops: CDR1 SGHAT, CDR2 FQNNGV. The V end lost 5 bases, the J end lost 2 bases, and 14 bases lay between the germline ends. The CDR3 DNA reads TGTGCCAGCAGCCCTGGGAGGTTTGACACAGATACGCAGTATTTT. This encodes CASSPGRFDTDTQYF.

This clone showed up just a few times. The chain recombines TRBV12-3 or TRBV12-4 with TRBJ2-1; D ambiguous. This CDR3 has 12 amino acids. The V gene lost 8 bases and the J gene lost 6 bases, with 11 bases spanning the gap. The DNA of the CDR3 is TGTGCCAGCGGCCGAGGCCTCAATGAGCAGTTCTTC. Protein sequence: CASGRGLNEQFF.

This chain joins TRBV6-5 and TRBJ1-1, with a tentative D call TRBD1 (5 bases). The CDR3 length is 15 residues. V lost 7 bases to trimming and J lost 3 bases, with 18 bases between them. Germline assignment: CDR1 MNHEY and CDR2 SVGAGI. This chain's CDR3 is CASNGGTGRDTEAFF. CDR3 nucleotide sequence: TGTGCCAGCAATGGGGGGACCGGTAGGGACACTGAAGCTTTCTTT.

The rearrangement links TRBV27 to TRBJ2-7; maybe TRBD2 (5 bases). Trimming cost V 5 bases and J 3 bases, with 11 bases left between them. The CDR3 runs 13 residues. From germline, CDR1 is MNHEY and CDR2 SMNVEV (reference sequence). In DNA form, the CDR3 reads TGTGCCAGCAGTCGAGCTCGGGACTACGAGCAGTACTTC. It codes for CASSRARDYEQYF.

The V gene is TRBV6-1, the J gene TRBJ1-5; D is ambiguous. There are 16 residues in the CDR3. V lost 2 bases to trimming and J lost 2 bases, with 13 bases between them. In germline, CDR1 is MNHNS, CDR2 SASEGT. CDR3 sequence (DNA): TGTGCCAGCAGTGAACCGACTGTGGGAGGCAATCAGCCCCAGCATTTT. Translating gives CASSEPTVGGNQPQHF.

The V and J genes are TRBV7-9 and TRBJ1-4; D might be TRBD1 (5 bases). Trimming stripped 4 bases from V and 5 bases from J, with 14 bases between. Looked up from germline, CDR1 is SEHNR and CDR2 is FQNEAQ (reference sequence). The CDR3 totals 15 residues. The CDR3 DNA is TGTGCCAGCAGCTCCGTCAGGGCGGACAATGAAAAACTGTTTTTT. Translation: CASSSVRADNEKLFF.

The chain uses TRBV27 and TRBJ2-7, with a possible D match to TRBD1 (5 bases). Germline V gives CDR1 MNHEY, CDR2 SMNVEV (reference sequence). CDR3 size: 14 residues. Trimming removed 3 bases from V and 7 bases from J, with 16 bases in between. The CDR3 is CASSFRQGSREQYF. The CDR3 DNA follows: TGTGCCAGCAGTTTTCGGCAGGGTAGTCGGGAGCAGTACTTC.

The chain is built from TRBV27 and TRBJ2-1; 9 nucleotides line up with TRBD2. This CDR3 spans 14 amino acids. CDR1 and CDR2 (germline): MNHEY, SMNVEV (reference sequence). The trim removed 5 bases at V and 4 bases at J, leaving 3 bases unmatched. In nucleotides, the CDR3 is TGTGCCAGCAGTCAGCGGGGGGATTACAATGAGCAGTTCTTC. Protein product: CASSQRGDYNEQFF.

This clone showed up just a few times. This rearrangement joins TRBV19 to TRBJ1-4; 7 positions match TRBD1. J gave up 6 bases and V 4 bases, and 5 bases lay outside the gene matches. The CDR3 extends over 14 amino acids. Germline loops: CDR1 LNHDA, CDR2 SQIVND (reference sequence). The chain's CDR3 is CASSTQGGDEKLFF. Here the CDR3 DNA reads TGTGCCAGTAGTACGCAGGGGGGCGATGAAAAACTGTTTTTT.

The CDR3: CASSAGDEQFF. The DNA of the CDR3 is TGTGCCAGCAGTGCGGGTGATGAGCAGTTCTTC. This chain links TRBV2 with TRBJ2-1; D uncertain. The length of the CDR3 is 11 residues. Germline V gene data show CDR1 as SNHLY and CDR2 as FYNNEI. V lost 4 bases and J 8 bases, leaving 6 bases between the germline ends.

V gene TRBV7-2 combines with J gene TRBJ1-6, with 7 positions matching TRBD1. The CDR3 runs 16 residues. With V trimmed by 0 bases and J by 5 bases, 4 bases remained unmatched. Germline V lookup: CDR1 SGHTA, CDR2 FQGNSA. CDR3 in amino acids: CASSLATGTDNSPLHF. The CDR3 coding sequence is TGTGCCAGCAGCTTAGCTACCGGGACAGATAATTCACCCCTCCACTTT.

This clone has a single count. The chain carries TRBV7-6 and TRBJ2-2; the match to TRBD1 covers 7 bases. V was clipped by 3 bases and J by 0 bases; unmatched bases: 4. Germline assignment: CDR1 SGHVS and CDR2 FNYEAQ. CDR3 length equals 16 residues. CDR3 bases: TGTGCCAGCAGCTTTATTCAGGGGGCGAACACCGGGGAGCTGTTTTTT. It encodes CASSFIQGANTGELFF.

The chain uses TRBV11-2 and TRBJ2-3; 7 bases are a match to TRBD2. The junction had 6 bases not matched to a gene; V was cut back by 2 bases and J by 4 bases. Germline CDR1 is SGHAT and CDR2 is FQNNGV. The CDR3 is 15 amino acids. The CDR3 nucleotides read TGTGCCAGCAGCTTAAGGGGCGGGAGTGCAGATACGCAGTATTTT. Encoded protein: CASSLRGGSADTQYF. Complete variable domain (other parts from reference TRBV11-2 and TRBJ2-3): EAGVAQSPRYKIIEKRQSVAFWCNPISGHATLYWYQQILGQGPKLLIQFQNNGVVDDSQLPKDRFSAERLKGVDSTLKIQPAKLEDSAVYLCASSLRGGSADTQYFGPGTRLTVL.

The CDR3 protein is CASSEGATYEQYF. The CDR3 nucleotides are TGCGCCAGCAGTGAAGGGGCTACGTACGAGCAGTACTTC. This chain connects TRBV10-1 to TRBJ2-7; the D gene is possibly TRBD1 (5 bases). This CDR3 comprises 13 residues. Germline V gene data show CDR1 as WNHNN and CDR2 as SYGVQD (reference sequence). The V gene lost 3 bases and the J gene lost 4 bases, with 10 bases spanning the gap.

This clone was seen a handful of times. The V call is TRBV3-1 (or the pseudogene TRBV3-2), the J call TRBJ1-5; no reliable D call. V dropped 5 bases and J dropped 0 bases, with 11 bases sitting between them. This CDR3 region has 15 residues. Per germline, CDR1 LGHDT and CDR2 YNNKEL (reference sequence). The DNA for the CDR3 is TGTGCCAGCAGCTCAACGGGGTATAGCAATCAGCCCCAGCATTTT. Its protein product is CASSSTGYSNQPQHF.

This clone was observed a few times. The chain is built from TRBV20-1 and TRBJ1-3; D not resolved. The CDR3 consists of 11 residues. Germline CDR1 is DFQATT and CDR2 is SNEGSKA (reference sequence). Trimming shortened V by 3 bases and J by 7 bases, and 7 bases separated the two germline ends. CDR3 coding DNA: TGCAGTGCTAGGAAGGAGAACACCATATATTTT. Amino acids: CSARKENTIYF.

In its sample, this clone was seen a few times. The chain employs TRBV18 and TRBJ2-6; perhaps TRBD1 as D (5 bases). Trimming cost V 5 bases and J 4 bases, with 15 bases left between them. The CDR3 is made up of 16 amino acids. Germline-derived CDR1 and CDR2 are KGHSH and LQKENI. The CDR3 region has the DNA TGTGCCAGCTCAGGATACAGGATGTCAGGGGCCAACGTCCTGACTTTC. Translation: CASSGYRMSGANVLTF.

This sequence joins TRBV2 and TRBJ1-2, with D maybe TRBD1 (6 bases). Trimming took off 5 bases at V and 5 bases at J, with 18 bases between the two ends. Germline V lookup: CDR1 SNHLY, CDR2 FYNNEI. The CDR3 runs to 15 residues. CDR3 residues: CASSSQARTVYGYTF. Written as DNA, the CDR3 is TGTGCCAGCAGTTCTCAGGCGCGGACAGTTTATGGCTACACCTTC.